Listed here are 19 T cell receptor beta chains from one sample, sequenced in a study of Graves' ophthalmopathy and Graves' hyperthyroidism. Transcripts of RNA were the source for amplifying TCR beta CDR3 regions. Following a first-round RT-PCR that used HTBI primers, a second-round multiplex PCR was carried out. One entry per CDR3 protein results from TCRdb running MiXCR on the multiplex PCR reads. Of some 1.1 million distinct CDR3 sequences in the sample, about 35% were seen once. Input material: peripheral blood or thyroid tissue (not recorded which). The receptors stem from an adult man with Graves' hyperthyroidism.

The rearrangement uses TRBV20-1 and TRBJ2-3, with unresolved D. CDR3 length: 15 amino acids. The V end was cut by 6 bases, the J end by 11 bases, with 27 bases between. The germline V gene has CDR1 DFQATT and CDR2 SNEGSKA (reference sequence). CDR3 amino acids: CSAADLLSSYNEQYF. CDR3 in DNA: TGCAGTGCGGCGGACCTCCTCAGCTCCTACAATGAGCAGTATTTT.

This chain links TRBV19 with TRBJ1-3; maybe TRBD1 (6 bases). Germline lookup yields CDR1 LNHDA and CDR2 SQIVND (reference sequence). Trimming shortened V by 10 bases and J by 3 bases, and 19 bases separated the two germline ends. The CDR3 has 15 amino acids. CDR3 nucleotides: TGTGCCACTACTCTGACAGGAGGAATTGGAAACACCATATATTTT. This translates into CATTLTGGIGNTIYF.

This clonotype was found a few times. V gene TRBV6-2 or TRBV6-3 combines with J gene TRBJ1-5, with D unresolved. CDR1 and CDR2 (germline): MNHEY, SVGEGT. Trimming took 9 bases from V and 5 from J, leaving 11 bases between them. The CDR3 runs to 12 residues. The CDR3: CASGDGDQPQHF. CDR3 coding DNA: TGTGCCAGTGGAGATGGGGATCAGCCCCAGCATTTT.

This clonotype showed up just a few times. A read error may be the cause here, since a much bigger clone is one base away. This sequence joins TRBV10-3 and TRBJ2-7; D unclear. CDR1 ENHRY and CDR2 SYGVKD come from the germline V gene. Trimming took 6 bases from V and 7 from J, leaving 10 bases between them. This CDR3 is built from 11 residues. Here the CDR3 reads CAIRTQVEQYF. In nucleotides, the CDR3 is TGTGCCATCAGGACACAAGTGGAGCAGTACTTC.

A word on this clonotype: Its ends do not fully match the called genes, so a read error is possible. V and J are TRBV7-9 and TRBJ1-6, with D unresolved. Per germline, CDR1 SEHNR and CDR2 FQNEAQ (reference sequence). CDR3 size: 12 residues. The CDR3 region is CASSQWESPLHF. CDR3 in DNA: TGCGCCAGCAGCCAATGGGAGTCACCCCTCCACTTT.

The chain links TRBV9 to TRBJ1-5; D is uncertain. V was shortened by 0 bases and J by 13 bases, with 11 bases between the two germline ends. The CDR3 loop spans 12 amino acids. Germline loops: CDR1 SGDLS, CDR2 YYNGEE. CDR3 sequence (DNA): TGTGCCAGCAGCGTAGGTATCGGGCCGCAGCATTTT. Residues: CASSVGIGPQHF.

The CDR3 sequence is CSYDRASGNTIYF. The DNA of the CDR3 is TGCAGCTACGACAGGGCCTCTGGAAACACCATATATTTT. V and J are TRBV29-1 and TRBJ1-3; 7 bases are shared with TRBD1. The CDR3 totals 13 residues. After removal of 8 bases from V and 0 bases from J, the junction contained 4 bases not matched to a gene. Germline V gene data show CDR1 as SQVTM and CDR2 as ANQGSEA.

This clonotype was seen at least ten times. The chain has TRBV19 and TRBJ1-1; 7 bases fit TRBD1. Germline V lookup: CDR1 LNHDA, CDR2 SQIVND (reference sequence). The CDR3 sequence is 14 residues long. V gave up 8 bases and J gave up 4 bases; unmatched junction bases: 10. The CDR3: CASRIGGSSTEAFF. The CDR3 DNA follows: TGTGCCAGTCGGATAGGGGGCTCATCCACTGAAGCTTTCTTT. Filled out from reference TRBV19 and TRBJ1-1, the complete variable domain reads DGGITQSPKYLFRKEGQNVTLSCEQNLNHDAMYWYRQDPGQGLRLIYYSQIVNDFQKGDIAEGYSVSREKKESFPLTVTSAQKNPTAFYLCASRIGGSSTEAFFGQGTRLTVV.

This clonotype was seen at least ten times. The CDR3 nucleotides read TGTGCCATTTGGGGAGCGGGACAAGAAGCTTTCTTT. Its protein is CAIWGAGQEAFF. This chain connects TRBV10-3 to TRBJ1-1, with D perhaps TRBD1 (6 bases). V shed 9 bases and J shed 8 bases, with 16 bases lying between them. This CDR3 is built from 12 residues. Germline V gene lookup returns CDR1 ENHRY and CDR2 SYGVKD.

The chain has TRBV7-9 and TRBJ1-2, with D possibly TRBD1 on 5 matching bases. The CDR3 is made up of 15 amino acids. Deletions cut 5 bases from V and 8 bases from J, with 21 bases between. Per the germline V gene, CDR1 is SEHNR and CDR2 is FQNEAQ (reference sequence). DNA for the CDR3: TGTGCCAGCAGCCACGAGGGGCAGAGGATGGAAGGCTACACCTTC. Translation: CASSHEGQRMEGYTF.

This clonotype showed up many times. The rearrangement uses TRBV20-1 and TRBJ2-6; D gene ambiguous. Per germline, CDR1 DFQATT and CDR2 SNEGSKA (reference sequence). The CDR3 contains 13 residues. V lost 6 bases and J lost 0, with 6 bases in between. CDR3 in amino acids: CSAPYSGANVLTF. CDR3 sequence (DNA): TGCAGTGCCCCCTACTCTGGGGCCAACGTCCTGACTTTC.

This clonotype was observed once. The CDR3 DNA reads TGTGCCACCAGCAGAGTTGGGGTGGCTACCCTTTTATCTCCTGGGGCCAACGTCCTGACTTTC. This encodes CATSRVGVATLLSPGANVLTF. The chain links TRBV15 to TRBJ2-6; D not certain. V dropped 1 base and J dropped 2 bases, with 24 bases sitting between them. Looked up from germline, CDR1 is LNHNV and CDR2 is YYDKDF (reference sequence). The CDR3 sequence is 21 residues long. Using reference TRBV15 and TRBJ2-6 for the parts outside the CDR3, the full variable domain is DAMVIQNPRYQVTQFGKPVTLSCSQTLNHNVMYWYQQKSSQAPKLLFHYYDKDFNNEADTPDNFQSRRPNTSFCFLDIRSPGLGDTAMYLCATSRVGVATLLSPGANVLTFGAGSRLTVL.

This clonotype has a handful of counts. CDR3 loop: CASSQEEVGLSYGYTF. The CDR3 DNA follows: TGCGCCAGCAGCCAAGAGGAGGTAGGGTTGAGCTATGGCTACACCTTC. V is TRBV4-3 and J is TRBJ1-2; D uncertain. The germline V gene has CDR1 LGHNA and CDR2 YSLEER. The V end lost 0 bases, the J end lost 4 bases, and 15 bases lay between the germline ends. The CDR3 runs 16 residues.

The sample holds a few counts of this clonotype. The chain carries TRBV6-5 and TRBJ1-1; the D is unclear. The V and J ends lost 2 bases and 4 bases respectively, with 14 bases between them. CDR1 is MNHEY, CDR2 SVGAGI, per germline. The CDR3 length is 15 residues. In DNA, the CDR3 is TGTGCCAGCAGTTACCCCCCTGTAGTAGGCACTGAAGCTTTCTTT. It specifies CASSYPPVVGTEAFF.

Ten or more counts support this clonotype. V and J are TRBV6-5 and TRBJ1-6, with a possible D match to TRBD1 (5 bases). Germline CDR1 reads MNHEY; CDR2 reads SVGAGI. V gave up 0 bases and J gave up 6 bases, with 12 bases separating them. The CDR3 consists of 16 residues. CDR3 DNA: TGTGCCAGCAGTTACTCTCCAGGGTTCGGTAATTCACCCCTCCACTTT. Protein: CASSYSPGFGNSPLHF.

Ten or more counts support this clonotype. The chain has TRBV11-2 and TRBJ2-2; tentatively, D is TRBD2 (6 bases). The germline V gene has CDR1 SGHAT and CDR2 FQNNGV. This CDR3 is built from 14 residues. The ends were cut back, 4 bases at V and 4 bases at J, with 10 bases in the middle. The CDR3 DNA is TGTGCCAGCAGCTCCCGGCGGGGCACCGGGGAGCTGTTTTTT. Residues: CASSSRRGTGELFF.

Ten or more counts support this clonotype. The genes are TRBV19 and TRBJ1-1; D is undetermined. This CDR3 spans 11 amino acids. CDR1 is LNHDA, CDR2 SQIVND, per germline (reference sequence). Trimming removed 8 bases at V and 3 bases at J, with 7 bases between. The CDR3 region is CASGVDTEAFF. CDR3 nucleotide sequence: TGTGCCAGTGGAGTGGACACTGAAGCTTTCTTT.

This clonotype was counted only a few times. This rearrangement joins TRBV28 to TRBJ1-2; TRBD1 agrees at 8 bases. Germline values: CDR1 MDHEN, CDR2 SYDVKM. With 6 bases clipped from V and 5 bases from J, the junction kept 5 bases outside the gene matches. The CDR3 totals 13 residues. CDR3 in DNA: TGTGCCAGCAGGGACAGGGTTTTATATGGCTACACCTTC. It specifies CASRDRVLYGYTF.

As to this clonotype: Lacking the conserved final phenylalanine or tryptophan, this CDR3 likely reflects a read error. The DNA is left out, because the CDR3 cannot be placed on it with certainty; the CDR3 is given as TCRdb lists it. The V and J genes are TRBV7-9 and TRBJ1-6. Germline V CDR1 and CDR2: SEHNR, FQNEAQ (reference sequence). The CDR3 is 9 amino acids long, termini counted. This CDR3 reads CASIEQRPS.